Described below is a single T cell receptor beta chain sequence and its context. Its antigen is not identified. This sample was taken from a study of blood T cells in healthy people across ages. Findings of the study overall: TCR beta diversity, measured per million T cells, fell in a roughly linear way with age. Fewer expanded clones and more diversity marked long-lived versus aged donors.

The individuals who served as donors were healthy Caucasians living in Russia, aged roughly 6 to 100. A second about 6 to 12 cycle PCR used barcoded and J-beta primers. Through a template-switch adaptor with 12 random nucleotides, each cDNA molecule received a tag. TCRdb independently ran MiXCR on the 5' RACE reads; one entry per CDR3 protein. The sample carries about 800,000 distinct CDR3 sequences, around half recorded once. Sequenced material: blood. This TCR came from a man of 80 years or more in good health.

The CDR3 DNA reads as TGCGCCAGCAGCCAGGGGGCGGGTCAGCCCCAGCATTTT. Protein product: CASSQGAGQPQHF. The chain carries TRBV5-1 and TRBJ1-5, with 8 bases identical to TRBD1. With 4 bases clipped from V and 6 bases from J, the junction kept 3 bases outside the gene matches. CDR3 length: 13 residues. From germline, CDR1 is SGHRS and CDR2 YFSETQ.